This T cell receptor (beta chain) was captured in a study of tumor and adjacent non-tumor tissue in lung cancer. Study as a whole: About 4.17 million productive TCRbeta reads were obtained per sample on average. Study-wide results and limits: Normal lung showed higher cumulative top 100 clone frequency than tumor. Patients with more diverse tumor TCRs had worse survival.

Three rounds of nested PCR, following a modified ARM-PCR protocol, produced the TCRbeta library. TCRdb analysed the multiplex PCR reads with MiXCR anew, one entry per CDR3 protein. The sample contains 120,000 or so distinct CDR3 sequences, roughly 64% of which appear only once. The CDR3 runs 15 residues. CDR1 SEHNR and CDR2 FQNEAQ come from the germline V gene (reference sequence). The V end was cut by 5 bases, the J end by 4 bases, with 15 bases between. No cell sorting was done before RNA was extracted from the tissue. Details on this clonotype: Its matching antigen is unknown.

The origin of this receptor is a man aged 25-45 years with non-small cell lung cancer. Sequenced: lung tumor tissue. The chain has TRBV7-9 and TRBJ2-1; the D gene is possibly TRBD1 (6 bases). The CDR3 DNA follows: TGTGCCAGCAGCCGGACCGGGACACAGTACAATGAGCAGTTCTTC. It codes for CASSRTGTQYNEQFF.